These 30 T cell receptor beta chains were sequenced from one sample in a study of T-cell reconstitution after alpha-beta-depleted transplantation in children. Unique molecular identifiers were incorporated when the TCRbeta library was constructed. In TCRdb, the PCR reads were re-called with MiXCR into one record per CDR3 protein. The sample carries 60,000 to 100,000 distinct CDR3 sequences, 15% to 20% recorded once. Here the sequenced sample was PBMCs, mostly from graft donor cells, taken 360 days after TCRalphabeta/CD19-depleted stem cell transplant. Source of these receptors: a male patient under 10 years old who had a stem cell transplant for acute lymphoblastic leukemia, so the T cells may come from the graft donor.

This clonotype occurred a few times. The rearrangement links TRBV5-1 to TRBJ2-2; D not certain. The CDR3 contains 16 residues. Germline values: CDR1 SGHRS, CDR2 YFSETQ. V was cut by 3 bases and J by 0 bases, with 12 bases left in between. The CDR3 sequence: CASSSLGVTNTGELFF. DNA for the CDR3: TGCGCCAGCAGCTCCCTTGGGGTCACGAACACCGGGGAGCTGTTTTTT.

The table lists this clonotype with a few counts. For the CDR3, the DNA is TGCAGCGTCGCCCGACTAGCCCCGAACAATGAGCAGTTCTTC. It yields the protein CSVARLAPNNEQFF. The J gene is TRBJ2-1, the V gene TRBV29-1; 7 bases fit TRBD2. Looked up from germline, CDR1 is SQVTM and CDR2 is ANQGSEA. The V segment lost 6 bases and the J segment 5 bases; nucleotides outside the gene matches: 10. The CDR3 length is 14 residues.

This clonotype has more than one count but fewer than ten. The J gene is TRBJ1-1, the V gene TRBV12-3 or TRBV12-4, with 7 positions matching TRBD1. V shed 5 bases, J shed 2 bases, and the junction held 8 bases outside the gene matches. This CDR3 has 15 residues. The CDR3 protein is CASSIVGTANTEAFF. CDR3 nucleotide sequence: TGTGCCAGCAGTATCGTCGGGACAGCCAACACTGAAGCTTTCTTT.

This sequence joins TRBV3-1 and TRBJ2-1; D is ambiguous. Germline V CDR1 and CDR2: LGHDT, YNNKEL (reference sequence). V shed 0 bases and J shed 2 bases, with 11 bases lying between them. The CDR3 has 16 amino acids. In nucleotides, the CDR3 is TGTGCCAGCAGCCAAGAGAGGCCAGGCGCCTACAATGAGCAGTTCTTC. It translates to CASSQERPGAYNEQFF.

There are many counts of this clonotype. The gene calls are TRBV18 and TRBJ1-2; D possibly corresponds to TRBD1 (6 bases). V was cut by 2 bases and J by 4 bases, with 11 bases left in between. The CDR3 extends over 14 amino acids. Germline V gene sequence: CDR1 KGHSH, CDR2 LQKENI. The CDR3 loop is CASSPSSRGYGYTF. CDR3 DNA: TGTGCCAGCTCACCAAGTAGCAGGGGCTATGGCTACACCTTC.

In DNA form, the CDR3 reads TGTGCCAGCAGTTTAGTCCCGGGCGGGCAGCCCCAGCATTTT. As protein: CASSLVPGGQPQHF. The chain carries TRBV12-3 or TRBV12-4 and TRBJ1-5; D gene ambiguous. The ends were cut back, 1 base at V and 7 bases at J, with 11 bases in the middle. The CDR3 runs 14 residues.

The V call is TRBV4-1, the J call TRBJ2-1; 8 bases line up with TRBD2. V gave up 8 bases and J gave up 8 bases; unmatched junction bases: 14. Germline V gene lookup returns CDR1 MGHRA and CDR2 YSYEKL. This CDR3 has 15 amino acids. The CDR3 loop is CASGRVIAGTDEQFF. CDR3 bases: TGCGCCAGCGGAAGGGTAATAGCGGGAACGGATGAGCAGTTCTTC.

Only a few counts were recorded for this clonotype. The rearrangement uses TRBV11-3 and TRBJ2-7; 12 bases align to TRBD2. V shed 5 bases, J shed 5 bases, and the junction held 4 bases outside the gene matches. CDR3 length: 14 amino acids. The germline V gene has CDR1 SGHNT and CDR2 YENEEA. The CDR3 is CASSKLAGGHEQYF. The CDR3 coding sequence is TGTGCCAGCAGCAAACTAGCGGGAGGACACGAGCAGTACTTC.

The table lists this clonotype with a few counts. This rearrangement joins TRBV12-3 or TRBV12-4 to TRBJ2-3; no clear D. The V and J ends lost 6 bases and 4 bases respectively, with 8 bases between them. This CDR3 has 12 amino acids. The CDR3 spells CASSLTPDTQYF. In DNA form, the CDR3 reads TGTGCCAGCAGCCTAACCCCAGATACGCAGTATTTT.

This clonotype was picked up a small number of times. The V gene is TRBV6-1, the J gene TRBJ2-1, with TRBD2 matching over 9 bases. Germline values: CDR1 MNHNS, CDR2 SASEGT. The CDR3 is 15 amino acids. After removal of 7 bases from V and 3 bases from J, the junction contained 7 bases not matched to a gene. CDR3 sequence reads: CASKGGRANYNEQFF. The CDR3 DNA reads as TGTGCCAGCAAGGGCGGGAGGGCCAACTACAATGAGCAGTTCTTC.

The rearrangement links TRBV5-1 to TRBJ2-7; 8 bases line up with TRBD1. Germline trimming cut 0 bases from V and 4 bases from J; bases unmatched to any gene: 9. Per the germline V gene, CDR1 is SGHRS and CDR2 is YFSETQ. The CDR3 contains 16 residues. CDR3 in DNA: TGCGCCAGCAGCTTGGGAGGACAGGGTGGGACGTACGAGCAGTACTTC. This encodes CASSLGGQGGTYEQYF.

This clonotype was recorded a few times. The chain joins TRBV13 to TRBJ2-1; D possibly corresponds to TRBD2 (6 bases). The germline V and J ends were trimmed by 5 bases and 6 bases, with 20 bases remaining between them. CDR1 is PRHDT, CDR2 FYEKMQ, per germline (reference sequence). The CDR3 has 16 amino acids. This CDR3 is CASSPSWGVGANEQFF. The CDR3, as DNA: TGTGCCAGCAGCCCCTCCTGGGGGGTAGGTGCCAATGAGCAGTTCTTC.

The chain employs TRBV12-3 or TRBV12-4 and TRBJ2-5; TRBD2 matches 9 bases. The CDR3 covers 15 residues. J was trimmed by 1 base and V by 5 bases; bases with no gene match: 5. The DNA of the CDR3 is TGTGCCAGCAGTCCGCTGACTAGCGGCCAAGAGACCCAGTACTTC. The encoded protein is CASSPLTSGQETQYF.

The rearrangement links TRBV12-3 or TRBV12-4 to TRBJ2-2; TRBD1 aligns across 7 bases. The CDR3 sequence is 15 residues long. V was clipped by 6 bases and J by 5 bases; unmatched bases: 9. The CDR3 DNA follows: TGTGCCAGCAGCCCCGACAGGGCTAGGACCGGGGAGCTGTTTTTT. It encodes CASSPDRARTGELFF.

The V gene is TRBV20-1, the J gene TRBJ2-1; D is perhaps TRBD2 (6 bases). CDR1 DFQATT and CDR2 SNEGSKA come from the germline V gene (reference sequence). The germline V and J ends were trimmed by 3 bases and 3 bases, with 15 bases remaining between them. The CDR3 is made up of 15 amino acids. CDR3 sequence reads: CSARWRERVYNEQFF. The CDR3, as DNA: TGCAGTGCTAGGTGGAGGGAGAGGGTCTACAATGAGCAGTTCTTC.

The chain links TRBV12-3 or TRBV12-4 to TRBJ1-1, with D hard to call. The CDR3 contains 11 residues. Trimming left V 6 bases short and J 11 bases short, with 13 bases between. The CDR3, as DNA: TGTGCCAGCAGCCCCGGCCAAGGTGCTTTCTTT. Encoded protein: CASSPGQGAFF.

The rearrangement links TRBV10-2 to TRBJ2-7; 10 bases map to TRBD1. Per germline, CDR1 WSHSY and CDR2 SAAADI. The CDR3 contains 14 residues. Trimming took 10 bases from V and 4 from J; bases not matched to a gene: 10. The CDR3 sequence: CATRKGQGIYEQYF. The CDR3 region has the DNA TGCGCCACAAGGAAGGGACAGGGGATATACGAGCAGTACTTC.

This clonotype occurred many times. The CDR3 spells CASSLVIGELFF. DNA for the CDR3: TGTGCCAGCAGCTTAGTTATCGGGGAGCTGTTTTTT. The chain links TRBV7-9 to TRBJ2-2; D ambiguous. Trimming left V 1 base short and J 7 bases short, with 4 bases between. This CDR3 comprises 12 residues. Per the germline V gene, CDR1 is SEHNR and CDR2 is FQNEAQ (reference sequence).

This clonotype was recorded at least ten times. This chain links TRBV10-3 with TRBJ1-2; D is unclear. V dropped 3 bases and J dropped 4 bases, with 15 bases sitting between them. The CDR3 sequence is 15 residues long. Germline V gene data show CDR1 as ENHRY and CDR2 as SYGVKD. CDR3 sequence reads: CAISDSPGSPYGYTF. The CDR3 coding sequence is TGTGCCATCAGTGACTCCCCCGGGAGCCCCTATGGCTACACCTTC.

This clonotype has more than one count but fewer than ten. The V and J genes are TRBV6-5 and TRBJ2-7; tentatively, D is TRBD1 or TRBD2 (5 bases each). The germline CDR1 and CDR2 sequences are MNHEY and SVGAGI. The V end was cut by 4 bases, the J end by 3 bases, with 13 bases between. The CDR3 extends over 14 amino acids. This chain's CDR3 is CASSLGAEVYEQYF. CDR3 DNA: TGTGCCAGCAGTTTAGGGGCGGAGGTCTACGAGCAGTACTTC.

A few counts support this clonotype. The chain recombines TRBV29-1 with TRBJ2-1; 9 bases are a match to TRBD2. The CDR3 contains 16 residues. V trimming: 2 bases; J trimming: 7 bases; junction bases outside the gene matches: 12. The V gene's germline CDR1 is SQVTM and CDR2 ANQGSEA. For the CDR3, the DNA is TGCAGCGTTGAAAGGCTAGCGGGAAAGGGCGGGAATGAGCAGTTCTTC. Protein sequence: CSVERLAGKGGNEQFF.

The V call is TRBV5-1, the J call TRBJ1-1; D might be TRBD1 (6 bases). Trimming pared 0 bases from V and 11 bases from J, leaving 20 bases between. Germline CDR1 SGHRS, CDR2 YFSETQ. The CDR3 has 15 amino acids. Here the CDR3 reads CASSLVVSLGAEAFF. The CDR3 nucleotides read TGCGCCAGCAGCTTGGTGGTATCCCTGGGGGCGGAGGCTTTCTTT.

This chain links TRBV5-6 with TRBJ2-1; TRBD2 matches at 14 bases. The CDR3 runs to 18 residues. Germline trimming cut 4 bases from V and 2 bases from J; bases unmatched to any gene: 8. In germline, CDR1 is SGHDT, CDR2 YYEEEE. The CDR3 nucleotides read TGTGCCAGCAGCACGGGACTAGCGGGGGCCGTTACCTACAATGAGCAGTTCTTC. Translated: CASSTGLAGAVTYNEQFF.

The rearrangement joins TRBV11-2 to TRBJ2-3; 9 bases map to TRBD2. This CDR3 is built from 15 residues. Trimming at V came to 2 bases and at J to 6 bases, leaving 6 bases not matched to a gene. CDR1 SGHAT and CDR2 FQNNGV come from the germline V gene. The CDR3, as DNA: TGTGCCAGCAGCTTAACGGCGGGAGGGCCGGATACGCAGTATTTT. Amino acids: CASSLTAGGPDTQYF.

The chain couples TRBV30 to TRBJ2-1; D not certain. The CDR3 is 12 residues long. V was pared by 5 bases and J by 5 bases, with 10 bases between. Germline lookup yields CDR1 GTSNPN and CDR2 SVGIG (reference sequence). CDR3 amino acids: CAWGHLNNEQFF. Here the CDR3 DNA reads TGTGCCTGGGGCCACCTCAACAATGAGCAGTTCTTC.

This clonotype was counted a few times. The chain combines TRBV6-1 with TRBJ2-1, with 7 bases identical to TRBD2. Germline CDR1 is MNHNS and CDR2 is SASEGT. V lost 2 bases to trimming and J lost 2 bases; unmatched junction nucleotides: 6. The CDR3 sequence is 16 residues long. The CDR3 loop is CASSEPAGLTYNEQFF. DNA of the CDR3: TGTGCCAGCAGTGAACCCGCGGGACTAACCTACAATGAGCAGTTCTTC.

This clonotype showed up just a few times. This rearrangement joins TRBV6-1 to TRBJ2-1, with 7 bases lining up with TRBD2. CDR3 size: 14 residues. Germline CDR1 MNHNS, CDR2 SASEGT. J was trimmed by 6 bases and V by 6 bases; bases with no gene match: 8. The CDR3, as DNA: TGTGCCAGCAGACGTCGACTAGCCCCCAATGAGCAGTTCTTC. Its translation: CASRRRLAPNEQFF.

The chain couples TRBV28 to TRBJ2-5, with D unclear. Germline-derived CDR1 and CDR2 are MDHEN and SYDVKM. The CDR3 is 13 residues long. The ends were cut back, 6 bases at V and 5 bases at J, with 13 bases in the middle. The CDR3 bases are TGTGCCAGCAGCAGAGTCGGTCACGAGACCCAGTACTTC. This codes for CASSRVGHETQYF.

Many counts were recorded for this clonotype. The gene calls are TRBV7-8 and TRBJ2-1; 9 bases agree with TRBD1. This CDR3 region has 13 residues. V lost 2 bases to trimming and J lost 15 bases; unmatched junction nucleotides: 8. Germline CDR1 SGHVS, CDR2 FQNEAQ. The CDR3 bases are TGTGCCAGCAGCTTACTTCGGGAGACAGGGGGGTTCTTC. It specifies CASSLLRETGGFF.

This clonotype was observed at least ten times. This chain uses TRBV3-1 with TRBJ1-1; no definite D call. The CDR3 has 19 amino acids. CDR1 is LGHDT and CDR2 is YNNKEL in the germline V gene (reference sequence). V was cut by 4 bases and J by 5 bases, with 29 bases left in between. The CDR3 nucleotides read TGTGCCAGCAGCCCACAATTAGGGCAGGCGGGGTGGGGAGGAACTGAAGCTTTCTTT. As protein: CASSPQLGQAGWGGTEAFF. The entire variable domain, with the rest obtained from reference TRBV3-1 and TRBJ1-1, is as follows: DTAVSQTPKYLVTQMGNDKSIKCEQNLGHDTMYWYKQDSKKFLKIMFSYNNKELIINETVPNRFSPKSPDKAHLNLHINSLELGDSAVYFCASSPQLGQAGWGGTEAFFGQGTRLTVV.